The entry below describes one TCR beta chain. The antigen remains unidentified. This record belongs to a study of blood T cells in healthy people across ages. Study-level findings and limits: The CMV status of each donor remained undetermined, and this could have confounded shifts in expanded clonotypes. Donors of long life had a larger count of naive CD4+ cells and greater diversity than aged donors. Across the age range, TCR beta diversity per million T cells fell in a roughly linear way.

The germline CDR1 and CDR2 sequences are DFQATT and SNEGSKA (reference sequence). The J segment lost 0 bases and the V segment lost 5 bases, leaving 13 bases of the junction unmatched. This CDR3 contains 19 residues. A second PCR of roughly 6 to 12 cycles used a sample-barcoded 5' primer and a J-beta primer mix. One entry per CDR3 protein, called by TCRdb with MiXCR from the 5' RACE reads. In the table there are about 1.4 million distinct CDR3 sequences, approximately 59% of which are singletons. Each donor supplied 7.5 to 10 milliliters of peripheral blood. Sequenced input: blood. The V and J genes are TRBV20-1 and TRBJ2-1, with 13 nucleotides matching TRBD2. The TCR sequence derives from a man between 18 and 35 years old in good health. CDR3: CSAPKTLAGGRSSYNEQFF. The CDR3 DNA reads as TGCAGTGCTCCGAAAACACTAGCGGGGGGGCGGAGCTCCTACAATGAGCAGTTCTTC.